This T cell receptor beta chain was retrieved from a study of CD8+CD57+ T cells in acquired aplastic anemia. Regarding this clonotype: The junction does not match germline at one end; this may be a read error.

Germline V CDR1 and CDR2: LGHNT, FRNRAP. This CDR3 is 14 amino acids long. Genomic DNA, the template, was used for profiling of the TCR beta VDJ and CDR3. TCRdb re-called the reads with MiXCR, one entry per CDR3 protein. The sample lists 400,000 to 450,000 distinct CDR3 sequences, around 68% occurring once. This receptor was obtained from a human donor in good health, serving as a control. V is TRBV12-5 and J is TRBJ2-7, with 8 bases identical to TRBD1. Sequenced sample: sorted CD4+, CD8+, or CD8+CD57+ T cells (not recorded which) from PBMCs. In DNA form, the CDR3 reads TGTGCCAGTGGCTTAAATGACAGGGGAAACGAGCAGTACTTC. It specifies CASGLNDRGNEQYF.